The 27 T cell receptor beta chains below all came from one sample that was sequenced in a study of CD8+CD57+ T cells in acquired aplastic anemia. For CDR3 and TCR beta VDJ profiling, genomic DNA was the template used. TCRdb reanalysed the reads using MiXCR and keeps one entry per CDR3 protein. The sample has some 130,000 distinct CDR3 sequences; over 45% are singletons. Sequenced sample: sorted CD4+, CD8+, or CD8+CD57+ T cells (not recorded which) from PBMCs. These receptor sequences come from a human donor in good health, serving as a control.

A word on this clonotype: One end of the junction varies from germline; a read error may be responsible. DNA of the CDR3: TGCAGTGCTAGAGGGGGCTTGGCAACCAACTATGGCCACACCTTC. Amino acid sequence: CSARGGLATNYGHTF. The chain is built from TRBV20-1 and TRBJ1-2; D perhaps matches TRBD1 (5 bases). This CDR3 is 15 amino acids long. Germline V gene data show CDR1 as DFQATT and CDR2 as SNEGSKA (reference sequence).

The chain has TRBV9 and TRBJ1-3, with no clear D. The CDR3 is made up of 17 amino acids. Looked up from germline, CDR1 is SGDLS and CDR2 is YYNGEE. The V and J ends lost 0 bases and 2 bases respectively, with 15 bases between them. In nucleotides, the CDR3 is TGTGCCAGCAGCGTAGGGTATCGGGGTTTCGCTGGAAACACCATATATTTT. Encoded protein: CASSVGYRGFAGNTIYF.

In its sample, this clonotype was seen many times. This CDR3 is CASSYSGTGLNEQFF. The CDR3 DNA reads as TGTGCCAGCAGTTACTCCGGGACAGGGTTGAATGAGCAGTTCTTC. This chain links TRBV6-5 with TRBJ2-1; 9 positions match TRBD1. J lost 7 bases, V lost 0 bases, and 4 bases had no gene match. This CDR3 spans 15 amino acids. Germline V gives CDR1 MNHEY, CDR2 SVGAGI.

The chain recombines TRBV15 with TRBJ1-6; D unresolved. V was trimmed by 5 bases and J by 9 bases, leaving 11 bases between them. The CDR3 is made up of 13 amino acids. Germline CDR1 reads LNHNV; CDR2 reads YYDKDF (reference sequence). CDR3 sequence reads: CATSGRELSPLHF. The CDR3 DNA follows: TGTGCCACCAGCGGAAGGGAGCTTTCACCCCTCCACTTT.

There are many counts of this clonotype. The rearrangement uses TRBV6-1 and TRBJ2-7, with TRBD1 matching over 9 bases. This CDR3 spans 15 amino acids. V dropped 6 bases and J dropped 2; count of bases not matched to a gene: 8. Germline V gives CDR1 MNHNS, CDR2 SASEGT. The CDR3 DNA reads TGTGCCAGCAGCGGGGGACAGGGAGGGGCCTACGAGCAGTACTTC. Its translation: CASSGGQGGAYEQYF.

This clonotype occurred once. The conserved phenylalanine or tryptophan is not found at the CDR3 terminus, so this likely reflects a read error. The chain uses TRBV10-3 and TRBJ2-7; the D call may be TRBD1 or TRBD2 (5 bases each). Looked up from germline, CDR1 is ENHRY and CDR2 is SYGVKD. V lost 6 bases and J 4 bases, leaving 16 bases between the germline ends. The CDR3 is 14 amino acids. The CDR3 DNA follows: TGTGCCATCAGGGGGCCCGGGACGGAATACGAGCAGTACCTC. Amino acid sequence: CAIRGPGTEYEQYL.

In the case of this clonotype: Sequence at one end of the junction differs from germline and may be a read error. This rearrangement joins TRBV29-1 to TRBJ1-1; weak D call: TRBD1 (6 bases). Per germline, CDR1 SQVTM and CDR2 ANQGSEA. The CDR3 length is 13 residues. CDR3 residues: CSVVSGGITEAFF. Written as DNA, the CDR3 is TGCAGCGTTGTGTCCGGGGGCATCACTGAAGCCTTCTTT.

This clonotype appeared many times. V and J are TRBV9 and TRBJ2-3, with D tentatively TRBD1 (6 bases). Germline CDR1 SGDLS, CDR2 YYNGEE. This CDR3 is 14 amino acids long. V was trimmed by 1 base and J by 5 bases, leaving 11 bases between them. Here the CDR3 reads CASSVQGFEDTQYF. CDR3 coding DNA: TGTGCCAGCAGCGTACAGGGGTTCGAAGATACGCAGTATTTT. The full variable domain, with the rest looked up from reference TRBV9 and TRBJ2-3, is DSGVTQTPKHLITATGQRVTLRCSPRSGDLSVYWYQQSLDQGLQFLIQYYNGEERAKGNILERFSAQQFPDLHSELNLSSLELGDSALYFCASSVQGFEDTQYFGPGTRLTVL.

V and J are TRBV5-1 and TRBJ2-5; TRBD1 aligns across 9 bases. J gave up 1 base and V 4 bases, and 5 bases lay outside the gene matches. This CDR3 contains 15 residues. Germline V gives CDR1 SGHRS, CDR2 YFSETQ. The CDR3 DNA follows: TGCGCCAGCAGCCCGGGACAGGGACGCCAAGAGACCCAGTACTTC. Translation gives CASSPGQGRQETQYF.

This clonotype was recorded many times. This sequence joins TRBV3-1 and TRBJ2-5; D is unresolved. CDR1 and CDR2 from the germline V gene are LGHDT and YNNKEL (reference sequence). There are 12 residues in the CDR3. V dropped 1 base and J dropped 3 bases, with 3 bases sitting between them. CDR3 in DNA: TGTGCCAGCAGCCAAGGGAAAGAGACCCAGTACTTC. Translated: CASSQGKETQYF.

This clonotype was counted ten times or more. The genes are TRBV19 and TRBJ1-5; 7 bases match TRBD1. The CDR3 has 14 amino acids. V was clipped by 10 bases and J by 11 bases; unmatched bases: 17. Looked up from germline, CDR1 is LNHDA and CDR2 is SQIVND (reference sequence). For the CDR3, the DNA is TGTGCCACCCAGGCGGTAGACAGGGTTGCGGCCCAGCATTTT. It specifies CATQAVDRVAAQHF.

This chain links TRBV11-1 with TRBJ2-3; 9 bases are shared with TRBD2. The V gene end was trimmed by 6 bases and the J gene end by 11 bases; junction bases not matched to a gene: 27. Germline CDR1 reads SGHAT; CDR2 reads FQDESV (reference sequence). CDR3 size: 19 residues. CDR3 region: CASRGPNPRLREGIGGQYF. CDR3 DNA: TGTGCCAGCAGGGGTCCGAACCCCCGTTTGCGGGAGGGCATCGGTGGGCAGTATTTT. The full variable domain, rest sourced from reference TRBV11-1 and TRBJ2-3, is EAEVAQSPRYKITEKSQAVAFWCDPISGHATLYWYRQILGQGPELLVQFQDESVVDDSQLPKDRFSAERLKGVDSTLKIQPAELGDSAMYLCASRGPNPRLREGIGGQYFGPGTRLTVL.

The chain carries TRBV7-9 and TRBJ2-7; the D gene is possibly TRBD1 (5 bases). From germline, CDR1 is SEHNR and CDR2 FQNEAQ (reference sequence). Trimming took 5 bases from V and 5 from J, leaving 7 bases between them. This CDR3 region has 11 residues. The CDR3 spells CASSQGNEQYF. CDR3 DNA: TGTGCCAGCAGCCAGGGAAACGAGCAGTACTTC.

In regard to this clonotype: The junction departs from the called germline gene at one end, perhaps through a read error. The genes are TRBV2 and TRBJ1-4; 7 positions agree with TRBD1. Germline CDR1 is SNHLY and CDR2 is FYNNEI. The CDR3 contains 11 residues. The CDR3 DNA reads TGTGCCAGCAGTGATGACAGGGCCCCCCTTTTT. It translates to CASSDDRAPLF.

J is TRBJ2-2 and V is TRBV10-3; D might be TRBD1 (6 bases). V shed 6 bases and J shed 2 bases, with 16 bases lying between them. The CDR3 covers 16 residues. Germline CDR1 reads ENHRY; CDR2 reads SYGVKD. The CDR3 DNA reads TGTGCCATCAGCTGGACTCTGGGGGCCAACACCGGGGAGCTGTTTTTT. Translated, it gives CAISWTLGANTGELFF.

For this clonotype: A clone one base away is much larger, so this may be a read error. Here the CDR3 DNA reads TGTGCCAGCAAGGTGGGCCTCGCTGGGGGTAGCCATTTCTTC. This codes for CASKVGLAGGSHFF. The V call is TRBV6-1, the J call TRBJ2-1, with D perhaps being TRBD1 or TRBD2 (5 bases each). This CDR3 region has 14 residues. Germline V gene lookup returns CDR1 MNHNS and CDR2 SASEGT. Trimming cost V 7 bases and J 16 bases, with 26 bases left between them.

The J gene is TRBJ1-5, the V gene TRBV19; weak D call: TRBD1 (5 bases). The CDR3 has 12 residues. Germline CDR1 is LNHDA and CDR2 is SQIVND (reference sequence). Trimming removed 8 bases at V and 1 base at J, with 6 bases between. The DNA for the CDR3 is TGTGCCAGTTGGGACAGCAATCAGCCCCAGCATTTT. Translating it yields CASWDSNQPQHF. Drawing the rest from reference TRBV19 and TRBJ1-5, the complete variable domain is DGGITQSPKYLFRKEGQNVTLSCEQNLNHDAMYWYRQDPGQGLRLIYYSQIVNDFQKGDIAEGYSVSREKKESFPLTVTSAQKNPTAFYLCASWDSNQPQHFGDGTRLSIL.

V and J are TRBV10-3 and TRBJ1-1; the D gene is possibly TRBD1 (5 bases). Per the germline V gene, CDR1 is ENHRY and CDR2 is SYGVKD. Trimming left V 5 bases short and J 10 bases short, with 26 bases between. This CDR3 has 16 amino acids. The DNA of the CDR3 is TGTGCCATCAGTTATCAAGGCCCCCAGGGTATAAGGGGAGCTTTCTTT. It codes for CAISYQGPQGIRGAFF.

Many counts were recorded for this clonotype. The chain joins TRBV12-3 or TRBV12-4 to TRBJ1-3; D remains unclear. The CDR3 loop spans 11 amino acids. The V and J ends lost 7 bases and 10 bases respectively, with 11 bases between them. CDR3 sequence reads: CASTMGMTIYF. CDR3 in DNA: TGTGCCAGCACCATGGGGATGACCATATATTTT.

CDR3 bases: TGTGCCAGTCAGACAGGGTTCTATGGCTACACCTTC. Translated, it gives CASQTGFYGYTF. The V gene is TRBV10-3, the J gene TRBJ1-2, with 7 bases identical to TRBD1. This CDR3 contains 12 residues. Germline V CDR1 and CDR2: ENHRY, SYGVKD. The junction had 6 bases not matched to a gene; V was cut back by 10 bases and J by 4 bases.

The chain carries TRBV29-1 and TRBJ2-7; either TRBD1 or TRBD2 may supply D (5 bases each). In germline, CDR1 is SQVTM, CDR2 ANQGSEA. Trimming removed 6 bases at V and 2 bases at J, with 11 bases between. This CDR3 comprises 12 residues. CDR3 in amino acids: CSVGASAYEQYF. In DNA, the CDR3 is TGCAGCGTCGGGGCGTCAGCCTACGAGCAGTACTTC.

This chain uses TRBV20-1 with TRBJ1-2; a possible D gene is TRBD1 (6 bases). The V and J ends lost 4 bases and 0 bases respectively, with 12 bases between them. CDR1 is DFQATT and CDR2 is SNEGSKA in the germline V gene (reference sequence). This CDR3 is built from 14 residues. The CDR3 here is CSAISTGTNYGYTF. CDR3 DNA sequence: TGCAGTGCTATCTCCACAGGGACTAACTATGGCTACACCTTC.

V and J are TRBV25-1 and TRBJ2-7, with D perhaps matching TRBD1 or TRBD2 (5 bases each). CDR1 is MGHDK, CDR2 SYGVNS, per germline. Trimming left V 4 bases short and J 4 bases short, with 32 bases between. There are 20 residues in the CDR3. The CDR3 DNA is TGTGCCAGCAGTGCTCCGGGACGAGTCGGTGTCCCGGGTGGCCCTTACGAGCAGTACTTC. It is translated as CASSAPGRVGVPGGPYEQYF.

As regards this clonotype: A much more abundant neighbour one base away suggests this may be a read error. The chain has TRBV15 and TRBJ2-1, with 13 bases fitting TRBD2. CDR1 LNHNV and CDR2 YYDKDF come from the germline V gene (reference sequence). The CDR3 has 17 amino acids. CDR3 in amino acids: CATSGGLAGISCNQQFF. CDR3 nucleotide sequence: TGTGCCACCAGCGGGGGACTAGCGGGGATCTCCTGCAATCAGCAGTTCTTC.

Of note for this clonotype: This may be a read error, as it is one base from a much larger clone. It is unclear where the CDR3 begins or ends on the DNA, so no DNA is shown, and the CDR3 is as TCRdb lists it. J is TRBJ1-3 and V is TRBV27; TRBD1 is the table's D call and was not checked against the DNA. Germline V gives CDR1 MNHEY, CDR2 SMNVEV (reference sequence). The CDR3 length is 16 residues, termini included. This CDR3 reads CASRPFGTGAGNTTYF.

This clonotype was detected many times. This rearrangement joins TRBV20-1 to TRBJ1-4; D uncertain. CDR1 and CDR2 (germline): DFQATT, SNEGSKA (reference sequence). This CDR3 spans 11 amino acids. V was clipped by 3 bases and J by 8 bases, with 7 bases between them. CDR3: CSARQREKLFF. The CDR3 DNA reads TGCAGTGCTAGGCAGAGAGAAAAACTGTTTTTT.

This clonotype has a count of ten or more. J is TRBJ1-3 and V is TRBV6-2 or TRBV6-3; D uncertain. Germline V lookup: CDR1 MNHEY, CDR2 SVGEGT. V was trimmed by 5 bases and J by 2 bases, leaving 13 bases between them. The CDR3 runs to 15 residues. CDR3 in amino acids: CASSIGLYAGNTIYF. The CDR3 DNA is TGTGCCAGCAGTATCGGACTGTATGCTGGAAACACCATATATTTT.